These 25 T cell receptor beta chains originate from one sample sequenced in a study of shared clonotypes between healthy human individuals. Assay used: immunoSEQ multiplex PCR; TCRdb lists only in-frame clones, some missing. The sample carries fewer than 3 million clones, around 93% recorded once. Sequenced: naive CD4+ T cells from PBMCs. Noted subset: CD45RA+ positively selected. Source of these receptors: a young man in good health. Some clones in this sample may be carry-over from other donors' samples.

The rearrangement joins TRBV21-1 to TRBJ1-3. TRBV21-1 is an annotated pseudogene. This CDR3 has 15 residues. CDR3 sequence (DNA): TGTGCCAGCAGCCTACGGGGAGTCCCTGGAAACACCATATATTTT. Its translation is CASSLRGVPGNTIYF.

To note about this clone: The junction departs from germline at one end; a sequencing error may be responsible. The chain links TRBV7-9 to TRBJ2-3; 10 nucleotides line up with TRBD2. The V gene's germline CDR1 is SEHNR and CDR2 FQNEAQ (reference sequence). This CDR3 has 16 residues. CDR3 residues: CASSIATSGKTDTQYF. The CDR3 DNA follows: TGTGCCAGCAGCATAGCTACTAGCGGGAAAACAGATACGCAGTATTTT.

The rearrangement joins TRBV6-6 to TRBJ1-3; 7 positions match TRBD1. From germline, CDR1 is MNHNY and CDR2 SVGAGI (reference sequence). This CDR3 comprises 15 residues. J gave up 2 bases and V 2 bases, and 3 bases lay outside the gene matches. The CDR3 region is CASSYDRVPGNTIYF. CDR3 DNA: TGTGCCAGCAGTTACGACAGGGTGCCTGGAAACACCATATATTTT.

The chain recombines TRBV28 with TRBJ1-6, with D tentatively TRBD1 (6 bases). The V gene's germline CDR1 is MDHEN and CDR2 SYDVKM. The CDR3 is 15 amino acids. V dropped 2 bases and J dropped 8 bases, with 13 bases sitting between them. This CDR3 is CASSLPTGSYSPLHF. CDR3 in DNA: TGTGCCAGCAGTTTACCGACAGGTTCTTATTCACCCCTCCACTTT.

This chain connects TRBV6-5 to TRBJ1-2; 10 nucleotides align to TRBD1. The CDR3 loop spans 14 amino acids. V shed 2 bases and J 6 bases; nucleotides not matched to a gene: 3. CDR1 and CDR2 from the germline V gene are MNHEY and SVGAGI. This chain's CDR3 is CASSYLGQGNGYTF. CDR3 DNA sequence: TGTGCCAGCAGTTACCTGGGACAGGGGAATGGCTACACCTTC.

The genes are TRBV7-7 and TRBJ2-7; 10 nucleotides align to TRBD2. The CDR3 contains 15 residues. The germline V gene encodes CDR1 SSHAT and CDR2 FNYEAQ (reference sequence). With V trimmed by 6 bases and J by 3 bases, 8 bases remained unmatched. CDR3 sequence reads: CASSPGTSAYYEQYF. The CDR3 DNA reads TGTGCCAGCAGTCCCGGGACTAGCGCGTACTACGAGCAGTACTTC.

V gene TRBV28 combines with J gene TRBJ2-3, with TRBD1 as a possible D gene (6 bases). The CDR3 runs to 13 residues. Trimming shortened V by 6 bases and J by 11 bases, and 18 bases separated the two germline ends. Germline CDR1 reads MDHEN; CDR2 reads SYDVKM. The CDR3 here is CASSAKGKGEQYF. The CDR3 bases are TGTGCCAGCAGCGCTAAGGGAAAGGGGGAGCAGTATTTT. The whole variable domain, remainder taken from reference TRBV28 and TRBJ2-3, is DVKVTQSSRYLVKRTGEKVFLECVQDMDHENMFWYRQDPGLGLRLIYFSYDVKMKEKGDIPEGYSVSREKKERFSLILESASTNQTSMYLCASSAKGKGEQYFGPGTRLTVL.

In the case of this clone: The sample carries other DNA sequences with the same CDR3. The gene calls are TRBV30 and TRBJ1-1; D unclear. The CDR3 length is 13 residues. The germline CDR1 and CDR2 sequences are GTSNPN and SVGIG (reference sequence). V gave up 0 bases and J gave up 1 base, with 6 bases separating them. DNA of the CDR3: TGTGCCTGGAGTGTAATCGGGAACACTGAAGCTTTCTTT. Its translation is CAWSVIGNTEAFF. The full variable domain, in which reference TRBV30 and TRBJ1-1 provide the parts outside the CDR3, is SQTIHQWPATLVQPVGSPLSLECTVEGTSNPNLYWYRQAAGRGLQLLFYSVGIGQISSEVPQNLSASRPQDRQFILSSKKLLLSDSGFYLCAWSVIGNTEAFFGQGTRLTVV.

V is TRBV29-1 and J is TRBJ2-3; 8 bases align to TRBD2. After removal of 7 bases from V and 5 bases from J, the junction contained 2 bases not matched to a gene. The CDR3 extends over 11 amino acids. Per the germline V gene, CDR1 is SQVTM and CDR2 is ANQGSEA. CDR3 nucleotides: TGCAGCGGGGGACTAGGAGATACGCAGTATTTT. Translating gives CSGGLGDTQYF.

The chain employs TRBV7-9 and TRBJ1-2; D is possibly TRBD1 (5 bases). Germline V lookup: CDR1 SEHNR, CDR2 FQNEAQ (reference sequence). Trimming shortened V by 5 bases and J by 4 bases, and 8 bases separated the two germline ends. This CDR3 contains 12 residues. CDR3 residues: CASSQDSYGYTF. The CDR3 coding sequence is TGTGCCAGCAGCCAAGACAGCTATGGCTACACCTTC.

The chain uses TRBV7-3 and TRBJ1-1; 8 bases line up with TRBD1. J was trimmed by 4 bases and V by 1 base; bases with no gene match: 8. Germline V lookup: CDR1 SGHTA, CDR2 FQGTGA. This CDR3 has 16 amino acids. CDR3 sequence (DNA): TGTGCCAGCAGCTTAAGGGCCAGGGGGCCGGGCACTGAAGCTTTCTTT. It specifies CASSLRARGPGTEAFF. The full variable domain, rest sourced from reference TRBV7-3 and TRBJ1-1, is GAGVSQTPSNKVTEKGKYVELRCDPISGHTALYWYRQSLGQGPEFLIYFQGTGAADDSGLPNDRFFAVRPEGSVSTLKIQRTERGDSAVYLCASSLRARGPGTEAFFGQGTRLTVV.

This clone was seen just once. This sequence joins TRBV6-4 and TRBJ2-1; D is perhaps TRBD1 or TRBD2 (6 bases each). CDR1 and CDR2 from the germline V gene are MRHNA and SNTAGT. This CDR3 spans 15 amino acids. Deletions cut 3 bases from V and 8 bases from J, with 17 bases between. The chain's CDR3 is CASSERQGRYDEQFF. CDR3 DNA sequence: TGTGCCAGCAGTGAAAGGCAGGGGAGGTACGATGAGCAGTTCTTC.

The gene calls are TRBV9 and TRBJ2-2, with 8 nucleotides matching TRBD1. The length of the CDR3 is 16 residues. The germline V gene has CDR1 SGDLS and CDR2 YYNGEE. Trimming at V came to 4 bases and at J to 4 bases, leaving 9 bases not matched to a gene. DNA of the CDR3: TGTGCCAGCAGCCGGCAAATAGACAGGGGCACCGGGGAGCTGTTTTTT. This encodes CASSRQIDRGTGELFF.

The V gene is TRBV7-9, the J gene TRBJ1-2, with TRBD1 as a possible D gene (5 bases). Trimming cost V 3 bases and J 8 bases, with 13 bases left between them. Germline CDR1 SEHNR, CDR2 FQNEAQ (reference sequence). The CDR3 loop spans 13 amino acids. CDR3 region: CASSLVLGDGYTF. The CDR3 coding sequence is TGTGCCAGCAGCTTGGTCCTGGGGGACGGCTACACCTTC. The full variable domain, completed using reference TRBV7-9 and TRBJ1-2, is DTGVSQNPRHKITKRGQNVTFRCDPISEHNRLYWYRQTLGQGPEFLTYFQNEAQLEKSRLLSDRFSAERPKGSFSTLEIQRTEQGDSAMYLCASSLVLGDGYTFGSGTRLTVV.

The genes are TRBV7-6 and TRBJ2-1; 11 bases are shared with TRBD2. The CDR3 spans 19 residues. J lost 0 bases, V lost 2 bases, and 9 bases had no gene match. CDR1 is SGHVS and CDR2 is FNYEAQ in the germline V gene. The CDR3 bases are TGTGCCAGCAGCTTATCCCCGGGACTAGCGGTTCGCTCCTACAATGAGCAGTTCTTC. Its translation: CASSLSPGLAVRSYNEQFF.

This clone occurred once. The CDR3 loop is CASSVREKVGRENENTEAFF. The CDR3 DNA sequence: TGTGCCAGCAGTGTGAGGGAGAAGGTCGGCAGGGAGAACGAGAACACTGAAGCTTTCTTT. The V call is TRBV27, the J call TRBJ1-1; possibly TRBD1 for D (5 bases). There are 20 residues in the CDR3. The germline gives CDR1 MNHEY, CDR2 SMNVEV (reference sequence). Between the trimmed V and J ends, which lost 5 bases and 1 base, there was a span of 29 bases.

Concerning this clone: The germline gene is not matched at one end of the junction; a read error may be the cause. The CDR3 nucleotides read TGTGCCAGCAGTTACGTAGGGCGGGCCACAGGTACGCAGTATTTT. Protein sequence: CASSYVGRATGTQYF. This chain links TRBV6-5 with TRBJ2-3; TRBD1 or TRBD2 may be the D gene (5 bases each). The CDR3 runs 15 residues. Germline V gives CDR1 MNHEY, CDR2 SVGAGI.

This clone was seen a single time. The genes are TRBV29-1 and TRBJ2-5; 15 bases align to TRBD2. CDR1 is SQVTM and CDR2 is ANQGSEA in the germline V gene. CDR3 length equals 16 residues. V trimming: 7 bases; J trimming: 5 bases; junction bases outside the gene matches: 11. This chain's CDR3 is CSAAGLAGGEGETQYF. CDR3 nucleotide sequence: TGCAGCGCGGCTGGACTAGCGGGAGGGGAGGGGGAGACCCAGTACTTC.

This clone was seen a single time. The chain uses TRBV7-2 and TRBJ1-3; unclear D gene. The CDR3 runs to 17 residues. V lost 8 bases and J 4 bases, leaving 24 bases between the germline ends. Germline V CDR1 and CDR2: SGHTA, FQGNSA. The CDR3 DNA is TGTGCCAGCCTAAATCTCTACGGGCCCCGGGCCGGAAACACCATATATTTT. As protein: CASLNLYGPRAGNTIYF.

V usage is TRBV7-8 and J usage is TRBJ1-5; D remains ambiguous. This CDR3 is built from 16 residues. The V and J ends lost 0 bases and 7 bases respectively, with 16 bases between them. Germline lookup yields CDR1 SGHVS and CDR2 FQNEAQ. The CDR3 DNA is TGTGCCAGCAGCTTAGCGGGGAAACGGGCTGGGCAGCCCCAGCATTTT. Translating it yields CASSLAGKRAGQPQHF.

The chain couples TRBV5-1 to TRBJ2-7; D remains unclear. Germline V gene lookup returns CDR1 SGHRS and CDR2 YFSETQ. V shed 3 bases and J shed 2 bases, with 9 bases lying between them. The CDR3 runs to 13 residues. DNA of the CDR3: TGCGCCAGCAGCTCCGACAATACCTACGAGCAGTACTTC. Translation: CASSSDNTYEQYF.

This chain uses TRBV10-3 with TRBJ2-7; possible D gene TRBD1, 5 bases. In germline, CDR1 is ENHRY, CDR2 SYGVKD. V was shortened by 6 bases and J by 0 bases, with 9 bases between the two germline ends. The CDR3 loop spans 13 amino acids. The CDR3 reads CAISQGFSYEQYF. The CDR3 bases are TGTGCCATCAGCCAGGGTTTCTCCTACGAGCAGTACTTC.

The sample holds one count of this clone. The chain has TRBV18 and TRBJ2-2, with 11 positions matching TRBD2. Trimming removed 3 bases from V and 5 bases from J; junction bases left unmatched: 2. Germline lookup yields CDR1 KGHSH and CDR2 LQKENI. The CDR3 is 15 residues long. The CDR3 sequence: CASSPTSGTTGELFF. DNA for the CDR3: TGTGCCAGCTCACCGACTAGCGGGACTACCGGGGAGCTGTTTTTT.

The chain employs TRBV28 and TRBJ1-5, with unresolved D. The germline gives CDR1 MDHEN, CDR2 SYDVKM. V lost 1 base and J 6 bases, leaving 10 bases between the germline ends. The CDR3 covers 14 residues. CDR3 in amino acids: CASSLYRGGQPQHF. The CDR3 coding sequence is TGTGCCAGCAGTTTATACCGTGGCGGTCAGCCCCAGCATTTT. Supplemented by reference TRBV28 and TRBJ1-5, the full variable domain reads DVKVTQSSRYLVKRTGEKVFLECVQDMDHENMFWYRQDPGLGLRLIYFSYDVKMKEKGDIPEGYSVSREKKERFSLILESASTNQTSMYLCASSLYRGGQPQHFGDGTRLSIL.

The CDR3 region is CASSFNRGADTEAFF. The CDR3 DNA follows: TGTGCCAGCAGCTTCAACAGGGGAGCGGACACTGAAGCTTTCTTT. The chain links TRBV11-2 to TRBJ1-1; 7 bases map to TRBD1. Trimming at V came to 3 bases and at J to 3 bases, leaving 7 bases not matched to a gene. CDR1 SGHAT and CDR2 FQNNGV come from the germline V gene. The CDR3 consists of 15 residues.